These 11 T cell receptor beta chains were sequenced from one sample in a study of T cell responses to AZD1222 COVID-19 vaccine. Only in-frame clones appear in the TCRdb table, and some are missing; sequencing was by immunoSEQ multiplex PCR. Found here are about 110,000 clones, approximately 88% of them singletons; the top ten hold more than 10%. This material consisted of peripheral blood, taken on day 0 of MenACWY control vaccination. The receptor source for this set is an adult in good health.

The V and J genes are TRBV7-9 and TRBJ2-3; maybe TRBD1 (6 bases). From germline, CDR1 is SEHNR and CDR2 FQNEAQ (reference sequence). The CDR3 runs to 15 residues. V lost 5 bases, J lost 4 bases, and 16 bases lay in between. CDR3 in amino acids: CASSLYSRGADTQYF. CDR3 coding DNA: TGTGCCAGCAGCCTGTATTCCAGGGGCGCAGATACGCAGTATTTT.

As to this clone: Germline is not matched at one junction end, which may reflect a read error. The V and J genes are TRBV7-2 and TRBJ1-1; 11 nucleotides agree with TRBD1. Germline lookup yields CDR1 SGHTA and CDR2 FQGNSA. The CDR3 is 16 residues long. DNA for the CDR3: TGTGCCAGCAGCGCGGACAGGGGGCGGGAGATTTCTGACGCTTTCTTT. Translating it yields CASSADRGREISDAFF. The variable domain in full, with the rest retrieved from reference TRBV7-2 and TRBJ1-1, is GAGVSQSPSNKVTEKGKDVELRCDPISGHTALYWYRQSLGQGLEFLIYFQGNSAPDKSGLPSDRFSAERTGGSVSTLTIQRTQQEDSAVYLCASSADRGREISDAFFGQGTRLTVV.

J is TRBJ2-1 and V is TRBV12-3 or TRBV12-4; D is ambiguous. The CDR3 runs 13 residues. The V gene lost 3 bases and the J gene lost 10 bases, with 13 bases spanning the gap. This chain's CDR3 is CASSFSSSGEQFF. CDR3 DNA: TGTGCCAGCAGTTTTTCCAGCAGTGGCGAGCAGTTCTTC.

J is TRBJ2-5 and V is TRBV9, with D tentatively TRBD2 (5 bases). With 2 bases removed from V and 1 base from J, the gap between germline ends came to 15 bases. The germline V gene has CDR1 SGDLS and CDR2 YYNGEE. The CDR3 is 16 amino acids. The CDR3: CASSVGAGVSQETQYF. Written as DNA, the CDR3 is TGTGCCAGCAGCGTCGGAGCCGGGGTCTCCCAAGAGACCCAGTACTTC.

This sequence joins TRBV9 and TRBJ1-2, with D tentatively TRBD1 (5 bases). Germline CDR1 and CDR2: SGDLS and YYNGEE. CDR3 size: 13 residues. Between the trimmed V and J ends, which lost 3 bases and 8 bases, there was a span of 14 bases. CDR3 sequence: CASSARTGGGYTF. The CDR3 bases are TGTGCCAGCAGCGCCCGGACCGGGGGAGGCTACACCTTC.

This chain uses TRBV30 with TRBJ1-5; D is possibly TRBD1 (5 bases). The germline CDR1 and CDR2 sequences are GTSNPN and SVGIG (reference sequence). V lost 8 bases, J lost 1 base, and 12 bases lay in between. The CDR3 length is 13 residues. Here the CDR3 DNA reads TGTGCCGTGAGGGACTCAAGCAATCAGCCCCAGCATTTT. Its translation: CAVRDSSNQPQHF.

The chain employs TRBV30 and TRBJ1-3; D gene uncertain. This CDR3 region has 13 residues. Trimming removed 0 bases from V and 2 bases from J, with 5 bases in between. Germline V gene data show CDR1 as GTSNPN and CDR2 as SVGIG (reference sequence). CDR3: CAWSVGTGNTIYF. The CDR3 DNA is TGTGCCTGGAGTGTGGGGACTGGAAACACCATATATTTT.

The chain combines TRBV11-3 with TRBJ1-1; D unclear. CDR3 length: 11 amino acids. V shed 5 bases and J shed 10 bases, with 11 bases lying between them. CDR1 is SGHNT and CDR2 is YENEEA in the germline V gene. The CDR3 region has the DNA TGTGCCAGCAGCCGACCTACTAGAGCTTTCTTT. This translates into CASSRPTRAFF. Full variable domain (rest looked up from reference TRBV11-3 and TRBJ1-1): EAGVVQSPRYKIIEKKQPVAFWCNPISGHNTLYWYLQNLGQGPELLIRYENEEAVDDSQLPKDRFSAERLKGVDSTLKIQPAELGDSAVYLCASSRPTRAFFGQGTRLTVV.

The count of this clone is one. V usage is TRBV11-2 and J usage is TRBJ1-6; D ambiguous. V was clipped by 0 bases and J by 13 bases, with 10 bases between them. This CDR3 comprises 13 residues. CDR1 is SGHAT and CDR2 is FQNNGV in the germline V gene. CDR3 DNA: TGTGCCAGCAGCTTAGATGTATCCGCGCCCCTCCACTTT. Its translation is CASSLDVSAPLHF.

This clone was picked up a small number of times. The V and J genes are TRBV18 and TRBJ2-7; weak D call: TRBD2 (6 bases). CDR1 and CDR2 (germline): KGHSH, LQKENI. The V and J ends lost 3 bases and 5 bases respectively, with 14 bases between them. The CDR3 is made up of 14 amino acids. CDR3 protein: CASSPEGLSDEQYF. The CDR3 bases are TGTGCCAGCTCACCGGAGGGCCTCTCTGACGAGCAGTACTTC.

The chain uses TRBV27 and TRBJ2-2, with 9 bases that match TRBD2. The CDR3 is 17 residues long. J gave up 4 bases and V 1 base, and 7 bases lay outside the gene matches. Germline V gene sequence: CDR1 MNHEY, CDR2 SMNVEV (reference sequence). The CDR3 sequence is CASSLYAGGRGTGELFF. As DNA, the CDR3 is TGTGCCAGCAGTTTATATGCGGGGGGGCGTGGCACCGGGGAGCTGTTTTTT.